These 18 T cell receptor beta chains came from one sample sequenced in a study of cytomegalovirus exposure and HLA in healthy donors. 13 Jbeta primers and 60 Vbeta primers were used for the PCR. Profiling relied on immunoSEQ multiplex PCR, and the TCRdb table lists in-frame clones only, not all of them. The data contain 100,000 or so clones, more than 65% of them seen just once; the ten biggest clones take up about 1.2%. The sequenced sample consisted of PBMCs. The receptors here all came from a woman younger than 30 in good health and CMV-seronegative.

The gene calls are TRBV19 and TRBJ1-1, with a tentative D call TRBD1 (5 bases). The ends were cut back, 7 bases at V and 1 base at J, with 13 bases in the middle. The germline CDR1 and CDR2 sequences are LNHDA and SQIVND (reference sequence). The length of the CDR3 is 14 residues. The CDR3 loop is CASTIRGQNTEAFF. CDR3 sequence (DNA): TGTGCCAGTACCATAAGAGGACAGAACACTGAAGCTTTCTTT.

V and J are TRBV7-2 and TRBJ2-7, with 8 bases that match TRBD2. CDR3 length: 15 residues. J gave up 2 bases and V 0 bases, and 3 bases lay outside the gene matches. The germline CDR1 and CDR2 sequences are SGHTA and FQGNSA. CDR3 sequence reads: CASSLASGVPYEQYF. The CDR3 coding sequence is TGTGCCAGCAGCTTAGCTAGCGGGGTTCCCTACGAGCAGTACTTC. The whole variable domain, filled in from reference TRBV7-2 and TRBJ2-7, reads GAGVSQSPSNKVTEKGKDVELRCDPISGHTALYWYRQSLGQGLEFLIYFQGNSAPDKSGLPSDRFSAERTGGSVSTLTIQRTQQEDSAVYLCASSLASGVPYEQYFGPGTRLTVT.

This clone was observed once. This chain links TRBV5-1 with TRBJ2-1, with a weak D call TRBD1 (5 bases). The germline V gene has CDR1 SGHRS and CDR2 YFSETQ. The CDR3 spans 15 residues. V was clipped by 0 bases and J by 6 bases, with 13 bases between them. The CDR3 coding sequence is TGCGCCAGCAGCTTGGGGACATCCGTAATCAATGAGCAGTTCTTC. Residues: CASSLGTSVINEQFF. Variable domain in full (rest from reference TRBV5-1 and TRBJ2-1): KAGVTQTPRYLIKTRGQQVTLSCSPISGHRSVSWYQQTPGQGLQFLFEYFSETQRNKGNFPGRFSGRQFSNSRSEMNVSTLELGDSALYLCASSLGTSVINEQFFGPGTRLTVL.

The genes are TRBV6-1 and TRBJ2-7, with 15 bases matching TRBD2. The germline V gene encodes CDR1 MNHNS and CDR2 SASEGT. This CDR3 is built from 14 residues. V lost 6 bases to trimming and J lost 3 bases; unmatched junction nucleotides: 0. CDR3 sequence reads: CASRGLAGGYEQYF. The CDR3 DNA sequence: TGTGCCAGCAGGGGACTAGCGGGAGGCTACGAGCAGTACTTC.

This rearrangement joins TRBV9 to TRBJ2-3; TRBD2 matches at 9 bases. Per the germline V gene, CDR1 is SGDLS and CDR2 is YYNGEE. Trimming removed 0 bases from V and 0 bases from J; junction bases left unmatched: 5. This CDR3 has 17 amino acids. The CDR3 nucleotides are TGTGCCAGCAGCGTAGCTCGCGGGGGGGCAAGCACAGATACGCAGTATTTT. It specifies CASSVARGGASTDTQYF.

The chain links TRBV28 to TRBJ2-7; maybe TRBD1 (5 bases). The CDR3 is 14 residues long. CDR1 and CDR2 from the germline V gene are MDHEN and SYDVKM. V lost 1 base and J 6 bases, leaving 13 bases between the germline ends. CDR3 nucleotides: TGTGCCAGCAGTTTATACTCCAGCAGGGCCGAGCAGTACTTC. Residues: CASSLYSSRAEQYF. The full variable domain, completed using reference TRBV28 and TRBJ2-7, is DVKVTQSSRYLVKRTGEKVFLECVQDMDHENMFWYRQDPGLGLRLIYFSYDVKMKEKGDIPEGYSVSREKKERFSLILESASTNQTSMYLCASSLYSSRAEQYFGPGTRLTVT.

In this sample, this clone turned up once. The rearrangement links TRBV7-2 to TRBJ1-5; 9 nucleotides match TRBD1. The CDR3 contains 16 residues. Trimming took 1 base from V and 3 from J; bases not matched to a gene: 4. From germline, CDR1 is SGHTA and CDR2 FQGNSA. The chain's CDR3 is CASSLERDRDNQPQHF. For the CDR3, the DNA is TGTGCCAGCAGCTTAGAACGGGACAGGGACAATCAGCCCCAGCATTTT.

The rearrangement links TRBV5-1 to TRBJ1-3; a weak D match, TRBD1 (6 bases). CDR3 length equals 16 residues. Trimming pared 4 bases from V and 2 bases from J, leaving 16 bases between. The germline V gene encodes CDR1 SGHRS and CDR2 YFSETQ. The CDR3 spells CASSLGLQGAGNTIYF. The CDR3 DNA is TGCGCCAGCAGCCTTGGATTACAGGGAGCTGGAAACACCATATATTTT. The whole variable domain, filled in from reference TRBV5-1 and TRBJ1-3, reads KAGVTQTPRYLIKTRGQQVTLSCSPISGHRSVSWYQQTPGQGLQFLFEYFSETQRNKGNFPGRFSGRQFSNSRSEMNVSTLELGDSALYLCASSLGLQGAGNTIYFGEGSWLTVV.

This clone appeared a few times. The CDR3 region is CASRQVGETQYF. CDR3 coding DNA: TGTGCCAGTAGACAGGTGGGCGAGACCCAGTACTTC. The chain joins TRBV19 to TRBJ2-5; D perhaps matches TRBD1 (5 bases). The germline gives CDR1 LNHDA, CDR2 SQIVND (reference sequence). The CDR3 contains 12 residues. The V end was cut by 6 bases, the J end by 5 bases, with 10 bases between.

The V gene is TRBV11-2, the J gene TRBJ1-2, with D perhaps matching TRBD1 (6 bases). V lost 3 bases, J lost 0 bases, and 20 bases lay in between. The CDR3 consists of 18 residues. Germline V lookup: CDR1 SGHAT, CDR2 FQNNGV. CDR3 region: CASSFSTAGELANYGYTF. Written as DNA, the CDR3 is TGTGCCAGCAGCTTTAGTACAGCAGGGGAACTAGCTAACTATGGCTACACCTTC.

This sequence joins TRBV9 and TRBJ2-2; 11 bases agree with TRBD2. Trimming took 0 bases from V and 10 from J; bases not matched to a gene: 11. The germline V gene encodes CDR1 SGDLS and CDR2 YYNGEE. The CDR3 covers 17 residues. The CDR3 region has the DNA TGTGCCAGCAGCGTAGTAGGCTCTAGCGGGAGGCCCCTGGAGCTGTTTTTT. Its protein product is CASSVVGSSGRPLELFF.

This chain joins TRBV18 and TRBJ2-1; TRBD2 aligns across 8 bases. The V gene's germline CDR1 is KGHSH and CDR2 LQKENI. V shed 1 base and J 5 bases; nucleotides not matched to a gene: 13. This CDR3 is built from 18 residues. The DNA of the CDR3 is TGTGCCAGCTCACCACGGAGTCCAGCGGGAGAATCGGACAATGAGCAGTTCTTC. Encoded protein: CASSPRSPAGESDNEQFF.

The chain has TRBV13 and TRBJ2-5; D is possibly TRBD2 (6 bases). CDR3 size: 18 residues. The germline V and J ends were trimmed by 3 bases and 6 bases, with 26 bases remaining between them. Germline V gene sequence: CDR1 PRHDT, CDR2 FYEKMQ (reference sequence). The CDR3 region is CASSFSFYEWAGRKTQYF. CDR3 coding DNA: TGTGCCAGCAGCTTTTCCTTCTACGAGTGGGCGGGACGGAAGACCCAGTACTTC.

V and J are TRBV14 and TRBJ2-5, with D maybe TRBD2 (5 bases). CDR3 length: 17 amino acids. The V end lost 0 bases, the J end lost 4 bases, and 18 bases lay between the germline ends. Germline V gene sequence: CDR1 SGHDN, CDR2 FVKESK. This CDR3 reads CASSQDKATRGRETQYF. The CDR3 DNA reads TGTGCCAGCAGCCAAGATAAGGCTACAAGAGGGCGAGAGACCCAGTACTTC.

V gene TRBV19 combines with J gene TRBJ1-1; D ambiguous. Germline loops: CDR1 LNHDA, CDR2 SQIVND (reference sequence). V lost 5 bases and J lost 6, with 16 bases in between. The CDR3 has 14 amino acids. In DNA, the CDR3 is TGTGCCAGTAGTCGGGCGGGGTCACGCGCTGAAGCTTTCTTT. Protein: CASSRAGSRAEAFF.

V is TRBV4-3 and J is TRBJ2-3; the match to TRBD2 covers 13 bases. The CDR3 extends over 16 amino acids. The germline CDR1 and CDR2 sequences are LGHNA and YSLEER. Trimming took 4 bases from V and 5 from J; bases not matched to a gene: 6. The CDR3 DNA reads TGCGCCAGCAGCCCGGAACTAGCGGGAGGGCAAGATACGCAGTATTTT. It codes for CASSPELAGGQDTQYF.

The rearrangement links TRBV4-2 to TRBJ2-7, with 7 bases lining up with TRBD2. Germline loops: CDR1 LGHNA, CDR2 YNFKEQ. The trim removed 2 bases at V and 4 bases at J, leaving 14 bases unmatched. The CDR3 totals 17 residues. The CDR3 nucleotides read TGTGCCAGCAGCCAACAACGGTTGGGAGCGGGGAATTACGAGCAGTACTTC. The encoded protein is CASSQQRLGAGNYEQYF.

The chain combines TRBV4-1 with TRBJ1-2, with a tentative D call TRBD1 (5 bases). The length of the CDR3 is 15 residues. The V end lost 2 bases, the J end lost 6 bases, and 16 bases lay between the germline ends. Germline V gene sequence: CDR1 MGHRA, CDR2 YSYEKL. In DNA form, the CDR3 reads TGCGCCAGCAGCCAAAGCCTAGGGGCAGGGAATGGCTACACCTTC. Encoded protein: CASSQSLGAGNGYTF.